This T cell receptor (beta chain) was observed in a study of cytotoxic CD8 clonotypes in ibrutinib-treated CLL (dated by TCRdb to the early 2020s). Background on the whole study: The cohort included some 14 treatment-naive and 11 relapsed/refractory patients; around 18 were IGHV unmutated. Partial responses were observed in about 24 patients and complete responses in 2; after a median follow-up of around 64 months, remission was maintained in approximately 15 patients and progression was observed in approximately 12. The response samples were drawn at a median of roughly twelve months into treatment, with a range of roughly 6 to 40 months. On average, each sample had 255,043 productive templates and more than 75,000 productive rearrangements. Of the 86 participants in the trial, about 25 had longitudinal samples available. Cryopreserved peripheral blood mononuclear cells were obtained prior to treatment, at the time of response, and at either disease progression or sustained remission. Every remission and progressive disease sample was obtained while ibrutinib was still being received by the patients.

This clone occurred a few times. Its antigen target is currently unknown. The sample holds no much larger clone one base away, and base qualities are not on file. The V and J ends are trimmed by 8 bases and 1 base, leaving 6 bases between them. The CDR3 contains 12 residues, cysteine and phenylalanine counted. Only the CDR3 DNA is retained, 36 bases long and in frame from the first base. The germline V gene encodes CDR1 LNHNV and CDR2 YYDKDF (reference sequence). General study outcomes and caveats: Public clonotypes were rare and either shrank or stayed stable during treatment, and the rise in clonality at ibrutinib response reflected expansion of private clonotypes. Baseline clonality exceeded that of age-matched healthy donors and correlated strongly with circulating CD8+ T-cell counts. Sampling times were not matched between sustained-remission and progressing patients, and lymph node repertoires were not studied. Clonality increased at ibrutinib response, stayed stable in sustained remission, and fell back toward baseline at progression.

Each clonotype received, on average, around 10x coverage in deep resolution sequencing performed on a MiSeq, where the target depth lay between 1 in 1 million and 1 in 200,000 T cells. TCR beta libraries were generated with the immunoSEQ hsTCRB Kit. On the study's bioinformatics: The data were analyzed with ImmunoSEQ Analyzer and ImmunoSEQ Data Assistant, and V, D and J gene assignments followed IMGT definitions. Clonality, which ranges from 0 to 1, was calculated by subtracting the normalized Shannon entropy of productive rearrangement frequencies from one. Public clonotype analysis was restricted to overrepresented clonotypes comprising at least 0.05% of each patient's repertoire. Repertoires from thirteen age-matched healthy donors in immuneACCESS were used as clonality controls. This is the immuneACCESS table as TCRdb keeps it, with only in-frame sequences that have V and J called. A part of the clones is gone; compared with another copy, unresolved V genes explain less than half, and the rest is unexplained. V and J calls and clone size are given by that table; D and trimming were obtained from the DNA. For this sample there are around 250,000 clones; under 80% appear just once. The top ten clones comprise 15% to 19% of the sample.

The intended sense of this specimen's time point label: around 25 months on ibrutinib. For TCR beta library preparation, approximately 2 micrograms of genomic DNA was extracted from cryopreserved PBMCs. Longitudinal blood samples from CLL patients on ibrutinib monotherapy underwent high-throughput TCR beta sequencing. The patients took part in an open-label, single-center phase 2 trial of ibrutinib monotherapy. Recombination connected TRBV15 to TRBJ1-5; the D gene identity is not certain. Sequencing was performed on PBMCs, taken after 24 months of ibrutinib treatment. The sequence derives from a human donor with chronic lymphocytic leukemia. The DNA sequence is TGTGCCACCGGGCGAAGCAATCAGCCCCAGCATTTT. This gives the protein CATGRSNQPQHF. Joined to the reference TRBV15 and TRBJ1-5 proteins, this CDR3 gives the full variable domain: DAMVIQNPRYQVTQFGKPVTLSCSQTLNHNVMYWYQQKSSQAPKLLFHYYDKDFNNEADTPDNFQSRRPNTSFCFLDIRSPGLGDTAMYLCATGRSNQPQHFGDGTRLSIL.